The rows below give T cell receptor beta chains drawn from one sample of a study of blood T cells in healthy people across ages. TCRdb re-analysed the 5' RACE reads in MiXCR, keeping a single row per CDR3 protein. The table has about 1.4 million distinct CDR3 sequences, roughly 64% seen once. Input material: blood. The receptors here all came from a young man in good health. Both conserved end residues are part of each CDR3. D genes are given only for firm matches. Not all rows give a size; the values are once, few, many and, for expanded clones, a class.

size	V	J	D	DNA	CDR3
NA	TRBV5-1	TRBJ1-2	NA	TGCGCCAGCAGCTCCAAGGCCCACACCTTC	CASSSKAHTF
NA	TRBV5-5	TRBJ2-4	TRBD1	TGTGCCAGCAGCTCCGGACAGGGGATAAACATTCAGTACTTC	CASSSGQGINIQYF
few	TRBV29-1	TRBJ2-3	NA	TGCAGCGTTGAAGGAGGGGGAATTCGCACAGATACGCAGTATTTT	CSVEGGGIRTDTQYF
NA	TRBV7-8	TRBJ2-5	NA	TGTGCCAGCAGCTCCAGCAGGGGTGTCGGTGAGCAGTACTTC	CASSSSRGVGEQYF
few	TRBV20-1	TRBJ2-7	TRBD2	TGCAGTGCTACCCTAGCGGGAGGAACCCACGAGCAGTACTTC	CSATLAGGTHEQYF
NA	TRBV25-1	TRBJ1-4	NA	TGTGCCAGCAGTCCTACCCCAGGGTTTAATGAAAAACTGTTTTTT	CASSPTPGFNEKLFF
NA	TRBV5-1	TRBJ1-2	NA	TGCGCCAGCAGCCCCAGTCCCACAGGGATTCACTATGGCTACACCTTC	CASSPSPTGIHYGYTF
NA	TRBV13	TRBJ2-1	NA	TGTGCCAGCAGCGTAGGCGGTAGTGAGCAGTTCTTC	CASSVGGSEQFF
NA	TRBV6-2/TRBV6-3	TRBJ2-7	NA	TGTGCCAGCACCCCAACAGAGACCTACGAGCAGTACTTC	CASTPTETYEQYF
few	TRBV4-1	TRBJ2-5	TRBD2	TGCGCCAGCAGCCACCAAGCGGGGGGGTTTGAGACCCAGTACTTC	CASSHQAGGFETQYF
NA	TRBV20-1	TRBJ2-3	TRBD2	TGCAGTGCTCCAGCTAGCGGCCCCACAGATACGCAGTATTTT	CSAPASGPTDTQYF
few	TRBV10-3	TRBJ1-3	NA	TGTGCCATCAGTGAGTCCCGGGACTCTGGAAACACCATATATTTT	CAISESRDSGNTIYF
many	TRBV5-6	TRBJ2-1	NA	TGTGCCAGCACCCTCTCCAATGAGCAGTTCTTC	CASTLSNEQFF
NA	TRBV6-6	TRBJ2-5	TRBD2	TGTGCCAGCAGCCGACTAGCGGGTTTTCAAGAGACCCAGTACTTC	CASSRLAGFQETQYF
NA	TRBV5-5	TRBJ1-3	NA	TGTGCCAGCAGCGTACAACTTCGGGGTTTCACTGGAAACACCATATATTTT	CASSVQLRGFTGNTIYF
NA	TRBV12-3/TRBV12-4	TRBJ1-1	NA	TGTGCCAGCAGTACGAGTGAAGCTTTCTTT	CASSTSEAFF
NA	TRBV7-2	TRBJ1-6	NA	TGTGCCAGCAGCTTCCGAGTCCAGGGTCGGTTCTATAATTCACCCCTCCACTTT	CASSFRVQGRFYNSPLHF
few	TRBV5-1	TRBJ2-1	NA	TGCGCCAGCAGCTTGGGCGGCAACTCCTACAATGAGCAGTTCTTC	CASSLGGNSYNEQFF
NA	TRBV6-2/TRBV6-3	TRBJ1-1	NA	TGTGCCAGCAGTTACTCGAGACGGGTGAACACTGAAGCTTTCTTT	CASSYSRRVNTEAFF
NA	TRBV20-1	TRBJ1-5	NA	TGCAGTGCTAGGACAGGTCAGCAGCCCCAGCATTTT	CSARTGQQPQHF
NA	TRBV12-3/TRBV12-4	TRBJ2-7	TRBD1	TGTGCCAGCAGTTGGGGACAGGACTACGAGCAGTACTTC	CASSWGQDYEQYF
NA	TRBV6-2/TRBV6-3	TRBJ1-5	NA	TGTGCCAGCAGTTACTCGACGGTTGGGGGTCAGCCCCAGCATTTT	CASSYSTVGGQPQHF
NA	TRBV12-5	TRBJ1-4	TRBD1	TGTGCTAGTGGTTTTGTGACAGGGCGTGAAAAACTGTTTTTT	CASGFVTGREKLFF
once	TRBV7-9	TRBJ1-4	TRBD1	TGTGCCAGCAGCAACACAGGGGGCGCAAATAATGAAAAACTGTTTTTT	CASSNTGGANNEKLFF
NA	TRBV28	TRBJ2-1	TRBD2	TGTGCCAGCAGTTCCCTAGCGGGGGCCGGGGAGCAGTTCTTC	CASSSLAGAGEQFF
NA	TRBV6-5	TRBJ2-3	NA	TGTGCCAGCAGACACGACCACAGGGCAGATACGCAGTATTTT	CASRHDHRADTQYF
NA	TRBV12-3/TRBV12-4	TRBJ2-5	NA	TGTGCCAGCGGCAGGGCGATCCAAGAGACCCAGTACTTC	CASGRAIQETQYF
NA	TRBV13	TRBJ2-1	NA	TGTGCCAGCAGCGGCACCCCTAACAATGAGCAGTTCTTC	CASSGTPNNEQFF